This passage covers 21 T cell receptor beta chains from one sample sequenced in a study of tumor and adjacent non-tumor tissue in lung cancer. The library came from three nested PCR rounds adapted from ARM-PCR protocols. TCRdb called the multiplex PCR reads again in MiXCR, with one record for every CDR3 protein. The table shows 200,000 to 250,000 distinct CDR3 sequences, with around 71% occurring only once. No cell sorting was done before RNA was extracted from the tissue. The sequencing input was lung tumor tissue. The receptor set was obtained from a man aged 60 to 75 with non-small cell lung cancer.

This clonotype was recorded a few times. A much more abundant neighbour one base away suggests this may be a read error. The rearrangement joins TRBV20-1 to TRBJ2-5; D is unclear. The CDR3 is made up of 13 amino acids. Germline V CDR1 and CDR2: DFQATT, SNEGSKA (reference sequence). The CDR3 coding sequence is TGCAGTGGATGGGCCTCCACTCAAGAGACCCATTACTTC. This sequence encodes CSGWASTQETHYF.

The chain combines TRBV12-3 or TRBV12-4 with TRBJ1-5; D is unclear. The CDR3 extends over 13 amino acids. The V end was cut by 6 bases, the J end by 7 bases, with 13 bases between. The DNA of the CDR3 is TGTGCCAGCAGACTGGGTGAGGGACAGCCCCAGCATTTT. Residues: CASRLGEGQPQHF.

To note about this clonotype: A read error may be the cause here, since a much bigger clone is one base away. This chain links TRBV20-1 with TRBJ2-7; D tentatively fits TRBD1 or TRBD2 (5 bases each). This CDR3 comprises 13 residues. Trimming left V 3 bases short and J 3 bases short, with 12 bases between. The germline V gene has CDR1 DFQATT and CDR2 SNEGSKA (reference sequence). The CDR3 here is CSASPGPIYEQYF. The DNA for the CDR3 is TGCAGTGCTAGCCCGGGACCTATCTACGAGCAGTACTTC.

In regard to this clonotype: A much more abundant neighbour one base away suggests this may be a read error. The chain's CDR3 is CASSFSIGSNQPQHF. The CDR3 nucleotides read TGTGCCAGCAGTTTTTCTATTGGGAGCAATCAGCCCCAGCATTTT. The V gene is TRBV12-3 or TRBV12-4, the J gene TRBJ1-5, with D unresolved. The CDR3 length is 15 residues. Trimming shortened V by 3 bases and J by 1 base, and 10 bases separated the two germline ends.

This clonotype showed up just a few times. V gene TRBV6-1 combines with J gene TRBJ1-5; D ambiguous. Trimming pared 9 bases from V and 2 bases from J, leaving 17 bases between. The CDR3 spans 15 residues. From germline, CDR1 is MNHNS and CDR2 SASEGT. CDR3 in amino acids: CASTVAPNGNQPQHF. Written as DNA, the CDR3 is TGTGCCAGTACAGTCGCCCCCAATGGCAATCAGCCCCAGCATTTT.

In the case of this clonotype: A read error may account for a junction end that differs from germline. The chain couples TRBV20-1 to TRBJ2-3; maybe TRBD2 (5 bases). Germline V gives CDR1 DFQATT, CDR2 SNEGSKA (reference sequence). This CDR3 has 17 residues. The CDR3 loop reads CSAPPLSTAGGTDMQYF. The CDR3 DNA follows: TGCAGTGCCCCGCCGCTATCCACCGCCGGAGGTACAGATATGCAGTATTTT.

For this clonotype: An end of the junction differs from the germline gene, which may be a read error. The V call is TRBV11-2, the J call TRBJ2-6; D unresolved. This CDR3 has 14 residues. From germline, CDR1 is SGHAT and CDR2 FQNNGV. Here the CDR3 reads CVSSPISGPSVPTF. The CDR3 nucleotides are TGTGTCAGCAGTCCTATCTCTGGGCCCAGCGTCCCGACTTTC.

This clonotype was observed a handful of times. One junction end disagrees with the germline gene, perhaps due to a read error. The CDR3, as DNA: TGTGCCAGCGGTTACATCGGGGAGCTGTTTTTT. As protein: CASGYIGELFF. This chain joins TRBV6-6 and TRBJ2-2; D gene unclear. Germline CDR1 reads MNHNY; CDR2 reads SVGAGI (reference sequence). The length of the CDR3 is 11 residues.

As regards this clonotype: A read error may account for a junction end that differs from germline. The genes are TRBV11-1 and TRBJ2-3; perhaps TRBD1 as D (6 bases). Looked up from germline, CDR1 is SGHAT and CDR2 is FQDESV (reference sequence). CDR3 length: 15 residues. The CDR3 region has the DNA TGTGCCAGAAGCTTGGCGTTTACAGGGAATCGTCCGCAGTATTTT. It yields the protein CARSLAFTGNRPQYF.

On this clonotype: An end of the junction does not agree with germline; a read error may underlie this. The chain combines TRBV7-9 with TRBJ2-3, with TRBD1 as a possible D gene (5 bases). The germline CDR1 and CDR2 sequences are SEHNR and FQNEAQ (reference sequence). There are 18 residues in the CDR3. The CDR3 DNA follows: TGTGCCAGCAGCTTAGACCAAAACAGTGGCCAAGAGACAGATACGCAGTGTTTT. Translated: CASSLDQNSGQETDTQCF. The full variable domain, completed using reference TRBV7-9 and TRBJ2-3, is DTGVSQNPRHKITKRGQNVTFRCDPISEHNRLYWYRQTLGQGPEFLTYFQNEAQLEKSRLLSDRFSAERPKGSFSTLEIQRTEQGDSAMYLCASSLDQNSGQETDTQCFGPGTRLTVL.

This clonotype was picked up a small number of times. This clone may be a read error of a much larger clone one base away. The chain couples TRBV20-1 to TRBJ2-3; 11 bases are shared with TRBD2. This CDR3 is built from 15 residues. Germline loops: CDR1 DFQATT, CDR2 SNEGSKA (reference sequence). The ends lost 6 bases at V and 6 bases at J; junction bases unmatched: 11. The CDR3 DNA is TGCAGTGCGAAGAGGCCTAGCGGGAGGTTGGATACGCAGTATTTT. Translating gives CSAKRPSGRLDTQYF.

Remarks on this clonotype: The final CDR3 position lacks the conserved phenylalanine or tryptophan, pointing to a likely read error. The rearrangement joins TRBV29-1 to TRBJ1-1; D call uncertain. CDR3 length: 12 residues. Per the germline V gene, CDR1 is SQVTM and CDR2 is ANQGSEA. Here the CDR3 reads CRVEGGSTEAFL. In DNA form, the CDR3 reads TGCCGCGTAGAAGGTGGATCCACTGAAGCTTTCCTT.

The chain uses TRBV20-1 and TRBJ1-1; no firm D call. Germline assignment: CDR1 DFQATT and CDR2 SNEGSKA (reference sequence). The CDR3 is 12 residues long. CDR3 amino acids: CGTIRGNTEAFF. In DNA form, the CDR3 reads TGCGGTACTATACGGGGGAACACTGAAGCTTTCTTT.

The chain is built from TRBV18 and TRBJ2-5, with 8 positions matching TRBD1. In germline, CDR1 is KGHSH, CDR2 LQKENI. This CDR3 is built from 16 residues. The V and J ends lost 6 bases and 4 bases, in that order; junction bases with no gene match: 13. The CDR3 spells CASSHSGTGGGETQYF. The CDR3 region has the DNA TGTGCCAGCTCTCACTCCGGGACAGGTGGAGGAGAGACCCAGTACTTC.

This clonotype was picked up a small number of times. The chain carries TRBV27 and TRBJ2-4; TRBD1 might be the D (6 bases). CDR1 and CDR2 from the germline V gene are MNHEY and SMNVEV (reference sequence). Trimming left V 5 bases short and J 9 bases short, with 17 bases between. The CDR3 has 14 amino acids. The CDR3 region is CASSRDAGAAIQYF. Written as DNA, the CDR3 is TGTGCCAGCAGTAGGGACGCAGGGGCCGCCATTCAGTACTTC.

This clonotype showed up just once. V gene TRBV20-1 combines with J gene TRBJ1-2, with D tentatively TRBD1 (5 bases). The V and J ends lost 3 bases and 4 bases respectively, with 12 bases between them. Germline loops: CDR1 DFQATT, CDR2 SNEGSKA (reference sequence). The CDR3 is 13 residues long. The CDR3 nucleotides are TGCAGTGCTAGTATGGGGCAAGGCTATGGCTACACCTTC. It codes for CSASMGQGYGYTF.

A word on this clonotype: Possible read error: a much larger clone is one base away. V gene TRBV6-2 or TRBV6-3 combines with J gene TRBJ2-2; 14 nucleotides agree with TRBD2. Trimming took 6 bases from V and 8 from J; bases not matched to a gene: 8. The germline gives CDR1 MNHEY, CDR2 SVGEGT. This CDR3 is built from 16 residues. The CDR3 sequence: CASSRGTSGSTGELFF. The CDR3 region has the DNA TGTGCCAGCAGCCGCGGGACTAGCGGGAGTACAGGGGAGCTGTTTTTT.

The chain combines TRBV5-1 with TRBJ2-7; D is perhaps TRBD1 (5 bases). Deletions cut 3 bases from V and 0 bases from J, with 16 bases between. The CDR3 runs to 16 residues. Per the germline V gene, CDR1 is SGHRS and CDR2 is YFSETQ. The CDR3 sequence: CASSSSDSRVSYEQYF. For the CDR3, the DNA is TGCGCCAGCAGCTCGTCTGACAGCAGGGTCTCCTACGAGCAGTACTTC.

This clonotype was counted a single time. A much larger clone differs from this one at a single base, so this may be a read error. The chain has TRBV20-1 and TRBJ1-1; no clear D gene. CDR1 and CDR2 from the germline V gene are DFQATT and SNEGSKA (reference sequence). The CDR3 length is 13 residues. The CDR3 DNA reads TGCAGTGCTAGAGTAGGGATGAACACTGAAACTTTCTTT. It yields the protein CSARVGMNTETFF.

This clonotype was picked up many times. The rearrangement links TRBV6-5 to TRBJ1-3; 7 nucleotides align to TRBD1. Germline loops: CDR1 MNHEY, CDR2 SVGAGI. The length of the CDR3 is 15 residues. The junction had 9 bases not matched to a gene; V was cut back by 6 bases and J by 4 bases. CDR3 coding DNA: TGTGCCAGCAGCCAAACTTGGACAGGAGGAAACACCATATATTTT. It translates to CASSQTWTGGNTIYF.

Comment on this clonotype: The junction does not match germline at one end; this may be a read error. The gene calls are TRBV11-1 and TRBJ2-1; a weak D match, TRBD2 (6 bases). Germline assignment: CDR1 SGHAT and CDR2 FQDESV (reference sequence). The CDR3 extends over 12 amino acids. In DNA form, the CDR3 reads TGTGCCGGCAGCAGACTAGTTAAAGAGCAGTTCTTC. Translation gives CAGSRLVKEQFF.